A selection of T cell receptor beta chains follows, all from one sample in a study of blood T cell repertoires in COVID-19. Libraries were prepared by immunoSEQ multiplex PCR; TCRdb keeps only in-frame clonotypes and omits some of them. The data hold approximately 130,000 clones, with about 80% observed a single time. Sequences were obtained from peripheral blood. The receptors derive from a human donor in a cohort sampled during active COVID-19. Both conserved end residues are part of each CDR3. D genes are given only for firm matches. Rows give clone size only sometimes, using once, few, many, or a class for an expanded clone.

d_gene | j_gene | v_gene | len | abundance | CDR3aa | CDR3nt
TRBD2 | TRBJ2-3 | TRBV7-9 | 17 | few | CASSSLGGGAKKEVQYF | TGTGCCAGCAGCTCCCTGGGCGGGGGTGCCAAGAAGGAAGTGCAGTATTTT
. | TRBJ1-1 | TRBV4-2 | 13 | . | CASSHKTAVEAFF | TGTGCCAGCAGCCATAAAACAGCCGTTGAAGCTTTCTTT
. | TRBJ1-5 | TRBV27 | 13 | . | CASSIFGSQPQHF | TGTGCCAGCAGTATCTTCGGGAGTCAGCCCCAGCATTTT
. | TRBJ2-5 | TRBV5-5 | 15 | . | CASSPGTYTKETQYF | TGTGCCAGCAGCCCCGGGACATACACTAAAGAGACCCAGTACTTC
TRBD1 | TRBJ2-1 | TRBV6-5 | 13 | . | CANRDSTYNEQFF | TGTGCCAACCGGGACAGCACCTACAATGAGCAGTTCTTC
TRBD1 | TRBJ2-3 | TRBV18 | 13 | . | CASSTTGVDTQYF | TGTGCCAGCTCAACGACAGGGGTAGATACGCAGTATTTT
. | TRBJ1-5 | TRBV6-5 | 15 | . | CASSYSQAFNQPQHF | TGTGCCAGCAGTTACTCTCAGGCCTTCAATCAGCCCCAGCATTTT
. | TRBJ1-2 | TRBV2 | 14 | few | CASSEARTKAGYTF | TGTGCCAGCAGTGAAGCGCGGACAAAGGCTGGCTACACCTTC
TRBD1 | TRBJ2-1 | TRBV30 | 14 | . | CAWGGTGIYNEQFF | TGTGCCTGGGGGGGGACAGGGATCTACAATGAGCAGTTCTTC
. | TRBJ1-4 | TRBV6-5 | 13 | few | CASTLDMGEKLFF | TGTGCCAGCACCTTGGACATGGGTGAAAAACTGTTTTTT
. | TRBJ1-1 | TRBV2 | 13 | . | CASSTLGAGEAFF | TGTGCCAGCAGTACCCTTGGGGCAGGGGAAGCTTTCTTT
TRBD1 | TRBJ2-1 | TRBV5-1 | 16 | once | CASSLRDRGRWNEQFF | TGCGCCAGCAGTCTTCGGGACAGGGGGCGCTGGAATGAGCAGTTCTTC
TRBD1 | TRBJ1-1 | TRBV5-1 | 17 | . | CASTDSGTANMNTEAFF | TGCGCCAGTACAGACTCCGGGACAGCGAACATGAACACTGAAGCTTTCTTT
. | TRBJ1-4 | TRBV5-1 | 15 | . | CASSPDFATNEKLFF | TGCGCCAGCAGCCCCGACTTTGCAACTAATGAAAAACTGTTTTTT
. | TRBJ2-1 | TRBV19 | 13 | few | CATLVGPYNEQFF | TGTGCCACCTTGGTGGGGCCTTACAATGAGCAGTTCTTC
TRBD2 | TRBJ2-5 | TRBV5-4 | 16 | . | CASSDSGLGAQETQYF | TGTGCCAGCAGCGACTCGGGACTAGGGGCCCAAGAGACCCAGTACTTC
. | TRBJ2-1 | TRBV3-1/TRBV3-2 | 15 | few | CASSQDGTTDNEQFF | TGTGCCAGCAGCCAAGACGGTACGACAGACAATGAGCAGTTCTTC
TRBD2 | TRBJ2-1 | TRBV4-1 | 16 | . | CASSQGDGGAIDEQFF | TGCGCCAGCAGCCAAGGAGACGGGGGGGCCATCGATGAGCAGTTCTTC
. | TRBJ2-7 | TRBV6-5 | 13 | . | CASRRDRYYEQYF | TGTGCCAGCAGGAGAGACAGATACTACGAGCAGTACTTC
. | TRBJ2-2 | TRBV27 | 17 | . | CASSLMLRYANTGELFF | TGTGCCAGCAGCCTGATGCTGCGGTACGCGAACACCGGGGAGCTGTTTTTT
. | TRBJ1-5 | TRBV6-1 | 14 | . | CASSEYGDPQPQHF | TGTGCCAGCAGTGAATACGGGGATCCTCAGCCCCAGCATTTT
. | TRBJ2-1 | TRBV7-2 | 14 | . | CASSPEGGYNEQFF | TGTGCCAGCAGCCCCGAAGGCGGGTACAATGAGCAGTTCTTC
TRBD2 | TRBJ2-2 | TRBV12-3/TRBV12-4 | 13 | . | CASSPSGARELFF | TGTGCCAGCAGTCCTAGCGGGGCCCGGGAGCTGTTTTTT
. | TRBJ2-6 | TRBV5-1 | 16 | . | CASSPGDNSGANVLTF | TGCGCCAGCAGCCCCGGGGACAACTCTGGGGCCAACGTCCTGACTTTC
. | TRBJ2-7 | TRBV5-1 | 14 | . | CASSPGGGTLEQYF | TGCGCCAGCAGCCCGGGGGGCGGGACCCTCGAGCAGTACTTC
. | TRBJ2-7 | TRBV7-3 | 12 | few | CASRSQGYEQYF | TGTGCCAGCAGGTCACAGGGCTACGAGCAGTACTTC
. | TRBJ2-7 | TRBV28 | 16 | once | CASSPGAGGTYYEQYF | TGTGCCAGCAGTCCCGGAGCAGGTGGGACATACTACGAGCAGTACTTC
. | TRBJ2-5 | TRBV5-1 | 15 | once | CASSLVSPGEETQYF | TGCGCCAGCAGCTTGGTAAGCCCAGGGGAAGAGACCCAGTACTTC
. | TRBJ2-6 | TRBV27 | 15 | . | CASSLDSSGANVLTF | TGTGCCAGCAGTTTAGACAGCTCTGGGGCCAACGTCCTGACTTTC
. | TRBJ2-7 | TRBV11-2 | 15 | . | CASSLVGAALGEQYF | TGTGCCAGCAGCTTAGTGGGGGCAGCGCTGGGAGAGCAGTACTTC
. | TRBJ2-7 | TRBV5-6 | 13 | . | CASSLGGHYEQYF | TGTGCCAGCAGCTTGGGGGGACATTACGAGCAGTACTTC
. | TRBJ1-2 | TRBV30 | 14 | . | CAGRSTGTLYGYTF | TGTGCCGGGAGGTCCACCGGGACACTTTATGGCTACACCTTC
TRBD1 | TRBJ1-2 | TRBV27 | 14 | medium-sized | CASTPTTGGYGYTF | TGTGCCAGCACTCCAACAACAGGGGGCTATGGCTACACCTTC
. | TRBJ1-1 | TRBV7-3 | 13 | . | CASSLSGGPEAFF | TGTGCCAGCAGCTTATCCGGGGGACCTGAAGCTTTCTTT
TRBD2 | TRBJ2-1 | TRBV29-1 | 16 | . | CSVERPSGGTVNEQFF | TGCAGCGTTGAAAGGCCTAGCGGGGGTACCGTCAATGAGCAGTTCTTC
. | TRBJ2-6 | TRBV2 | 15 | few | CATRTVPSGANVLTF | TGTGCCACCAGGACAGTTCCCTCTGGGGCCAACGTCCTGACTTTC
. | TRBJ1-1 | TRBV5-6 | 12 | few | CASSPGDTEAFF | TGTGCCAGCAGCCCAGGGGACACTGAAGCTTTCTTT
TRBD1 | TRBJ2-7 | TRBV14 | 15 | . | CASSPPRTGSYEQYF | TGTGCCAGCAGCCCTCCTCGGACAGGGTCCTACGAGCAGTACTTC
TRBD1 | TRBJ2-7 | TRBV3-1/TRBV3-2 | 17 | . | CASSRRGQGVWTYEQYF | TGTGCCAGCAGCCGAAGGGGACAGGGAGTCTGGACCTACGAGCAGTACTTC
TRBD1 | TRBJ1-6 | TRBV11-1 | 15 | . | CASSFNRGSNSPLHF | TGTGCCAGCAGCTTCAACAGGGGGTCTAATTCACCCCTCCACTTT
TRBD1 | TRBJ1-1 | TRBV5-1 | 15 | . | CASSTGGRVNTEAFF | TGCGCCAGCAGCACAGGGGGCCGGGTGAACACTGAAGCTTTCTTT
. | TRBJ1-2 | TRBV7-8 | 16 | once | CASSREPDSSSYGYTF | TGTGCCAGCAGCCGGGAGCCGGACAGCTCTTCCTATGGCTACACCTTC
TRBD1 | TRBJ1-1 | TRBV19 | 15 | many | CASSARTGGWTEAFF | TGTGCCAGTAGTGCCCGGACAGGGGGATGGACTGAAGCTTTCTTT
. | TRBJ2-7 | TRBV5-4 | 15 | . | CASSLVGAADYEQYF | TGTGCCAGCAGCTTGGTCGGCGCGGCAGACTACGAGCAGTACTTC
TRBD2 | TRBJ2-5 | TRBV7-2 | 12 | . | CASSRGGETQYF | TGTGCCAGCAGCCGGGGGGGAGAGACCCAGTACTTC
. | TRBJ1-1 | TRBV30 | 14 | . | CAWSLRRGNTEAFF | TGTGCCTGGAGCCTCCGAAGGGGGAACACTGAAGCTTTCTTT
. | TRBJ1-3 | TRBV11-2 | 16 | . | CASSLGAHDTGNTIYF | TGTGCCAGCAGCTTAGGGGCTCACGACACTGGAAACACCATATATTTT
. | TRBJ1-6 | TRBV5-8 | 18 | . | CASSLAFGKGSYNSPLHF | TGTGCCAGCAGCTTGGCCTTCGGGAAAGGGTCCTATAATTCACCCCTCCACTTT
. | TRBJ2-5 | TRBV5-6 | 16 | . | CASSRTGGGLVRAQYF | TGTGCCAGCAGCCGTACGGGCGGGGGCCTGGTGCGAGCCCAGTACTTC